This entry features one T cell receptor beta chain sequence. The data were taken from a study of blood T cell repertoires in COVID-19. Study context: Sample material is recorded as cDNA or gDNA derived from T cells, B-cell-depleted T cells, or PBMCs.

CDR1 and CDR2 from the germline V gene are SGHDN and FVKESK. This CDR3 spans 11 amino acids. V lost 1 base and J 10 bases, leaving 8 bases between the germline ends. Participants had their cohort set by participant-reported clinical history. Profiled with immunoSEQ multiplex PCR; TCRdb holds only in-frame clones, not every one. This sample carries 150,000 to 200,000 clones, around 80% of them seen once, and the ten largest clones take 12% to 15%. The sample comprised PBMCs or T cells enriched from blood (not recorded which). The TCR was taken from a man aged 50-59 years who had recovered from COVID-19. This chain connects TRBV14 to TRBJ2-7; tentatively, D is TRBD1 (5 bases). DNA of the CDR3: TGTGCCAGCAGCCAAGCAGGGTTCCAGTACTTC. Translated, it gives CASSQAGFQYF.